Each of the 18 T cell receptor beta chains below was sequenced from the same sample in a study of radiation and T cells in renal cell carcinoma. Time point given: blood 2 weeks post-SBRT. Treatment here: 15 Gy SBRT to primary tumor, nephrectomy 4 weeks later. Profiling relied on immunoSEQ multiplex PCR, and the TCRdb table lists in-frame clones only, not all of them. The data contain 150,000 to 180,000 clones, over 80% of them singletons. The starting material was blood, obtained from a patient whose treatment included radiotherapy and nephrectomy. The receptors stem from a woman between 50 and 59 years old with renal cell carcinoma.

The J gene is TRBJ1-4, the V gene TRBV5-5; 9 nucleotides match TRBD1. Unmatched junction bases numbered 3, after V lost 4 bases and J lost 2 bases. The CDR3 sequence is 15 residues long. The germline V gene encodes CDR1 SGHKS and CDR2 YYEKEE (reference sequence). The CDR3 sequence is CASSVGTGTNEKLFF. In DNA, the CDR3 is TGTGCCAGCAGCGTAGGGACAGGGACTAATGAAAAACTGTTTTTT.

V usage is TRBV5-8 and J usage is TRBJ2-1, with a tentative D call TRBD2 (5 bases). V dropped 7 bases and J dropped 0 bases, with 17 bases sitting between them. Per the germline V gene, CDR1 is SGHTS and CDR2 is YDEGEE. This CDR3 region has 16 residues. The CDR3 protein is CASDPTGLSSYNEQFF. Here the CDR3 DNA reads TGTGCCAGCGACCCGACCGGACTTAGCTCCTACAATGAGCAGTTCTTC.

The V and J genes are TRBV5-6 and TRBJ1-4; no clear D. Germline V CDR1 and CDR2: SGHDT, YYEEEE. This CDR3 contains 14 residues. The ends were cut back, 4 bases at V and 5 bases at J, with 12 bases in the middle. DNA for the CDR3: TGTGCCAGCAGCCCCGGGTTGGCAAATGAAAAACTGTTTTTT. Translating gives CASSPGLANEKLFF.

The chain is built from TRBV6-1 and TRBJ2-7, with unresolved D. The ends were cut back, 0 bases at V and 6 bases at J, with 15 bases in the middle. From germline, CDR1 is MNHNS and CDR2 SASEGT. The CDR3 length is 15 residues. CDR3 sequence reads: CASSEAYSYESEQYF. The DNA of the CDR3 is TGTGCCAGCAGTGAAGCGTACAGCTACGAATCCGAGCAGTACTTC.

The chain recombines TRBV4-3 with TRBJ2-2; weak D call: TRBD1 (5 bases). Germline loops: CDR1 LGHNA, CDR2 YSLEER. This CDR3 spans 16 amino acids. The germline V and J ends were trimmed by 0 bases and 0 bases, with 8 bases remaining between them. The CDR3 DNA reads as TGCGCCAGCAGCCAAGAACGACAGTCGAACACCGGGGAGCTGTTTTTT. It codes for CASSQERQSNTGELFF.

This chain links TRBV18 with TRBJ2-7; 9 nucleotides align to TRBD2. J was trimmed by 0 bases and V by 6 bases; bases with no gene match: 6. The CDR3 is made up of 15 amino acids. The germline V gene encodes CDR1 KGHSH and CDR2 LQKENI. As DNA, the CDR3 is TGTGCCAGCTCGCCCTTAGCGGGGGTCTCCTACGAGCAGTACTTC. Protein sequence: CASSPLAGVSYEQYF.

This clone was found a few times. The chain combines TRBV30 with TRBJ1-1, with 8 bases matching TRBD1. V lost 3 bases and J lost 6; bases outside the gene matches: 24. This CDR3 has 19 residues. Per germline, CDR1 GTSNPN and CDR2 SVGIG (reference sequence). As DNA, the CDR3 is TGTGCCTGGAGGGGTCTGTCCCTAGGACAGGGAAGGACGGGGGCTGAAGCTTTCTTT. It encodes CAWRGLSLGQGRTGAEAFF.

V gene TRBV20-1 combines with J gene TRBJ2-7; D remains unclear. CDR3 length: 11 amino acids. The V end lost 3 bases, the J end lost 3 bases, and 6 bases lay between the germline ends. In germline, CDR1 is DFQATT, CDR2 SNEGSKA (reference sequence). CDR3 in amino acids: CSASSNYEQYF. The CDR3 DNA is TGCAGTGCTAGCTCGAACTACGAGCAGTACTTC.

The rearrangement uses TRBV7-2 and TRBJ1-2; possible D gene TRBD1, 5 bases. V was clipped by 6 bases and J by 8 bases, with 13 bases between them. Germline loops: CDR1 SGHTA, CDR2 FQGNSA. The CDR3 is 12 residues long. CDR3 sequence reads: CASRPGFGGYTF. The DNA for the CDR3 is TGTGCCAGCAGGCCAGGGTTTGGGGGCTACACCTTC.

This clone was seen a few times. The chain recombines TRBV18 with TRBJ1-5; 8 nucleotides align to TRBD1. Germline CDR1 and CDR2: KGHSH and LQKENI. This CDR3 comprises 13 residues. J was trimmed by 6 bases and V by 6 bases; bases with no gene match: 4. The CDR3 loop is CASSSGQGQPQHF. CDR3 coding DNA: TGTGCCAGCTCCAGCGGACAGGGTCAGCCCCAGCATTTT.

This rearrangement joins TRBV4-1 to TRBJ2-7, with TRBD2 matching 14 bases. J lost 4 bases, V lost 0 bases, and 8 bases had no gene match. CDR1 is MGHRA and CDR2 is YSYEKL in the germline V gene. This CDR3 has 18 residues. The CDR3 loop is CASSQDMRLAGGQYEQYF. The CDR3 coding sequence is TGCGCCAGCAGCCAAGATATGAGACTAGCGGGGGGGCAGTACGAGCAGTACTTC.

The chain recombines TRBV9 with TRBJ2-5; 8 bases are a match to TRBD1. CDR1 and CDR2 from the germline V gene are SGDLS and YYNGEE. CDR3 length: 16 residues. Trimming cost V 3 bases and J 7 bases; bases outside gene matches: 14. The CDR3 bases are TGTGCCAGCAGCGACCCAGCGGACAGGGAATGGGCGACCCAGTACTTC. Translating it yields CASSDPADREWATQYF.

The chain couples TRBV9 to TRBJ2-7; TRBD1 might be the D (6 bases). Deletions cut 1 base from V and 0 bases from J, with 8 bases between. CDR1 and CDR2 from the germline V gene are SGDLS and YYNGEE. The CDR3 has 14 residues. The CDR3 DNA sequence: TGTGCCAGCAGCGTAACAGGGAGCTCCTACGAGCAGTACTTC. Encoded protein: CASSVTGSSYEQYF. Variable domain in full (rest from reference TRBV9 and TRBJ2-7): DSGVTQTPKHLITATGQRVTLRCSPRSGDLSVYWYQQSLDQGLQFLIQYYNGEERAKGNILERFSAQQFPDLHSELNLSSLELGDSALYFCASSVTGSSYEQYFGPGTRLTVT.

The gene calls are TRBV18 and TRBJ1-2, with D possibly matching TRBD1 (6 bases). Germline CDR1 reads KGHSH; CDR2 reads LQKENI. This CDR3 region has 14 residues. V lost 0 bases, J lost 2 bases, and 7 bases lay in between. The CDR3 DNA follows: TGTGCCAGCTCACCACCGGGACAAAACTATGGCTACACCTTC. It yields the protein CASSPPGQNYGYTF.

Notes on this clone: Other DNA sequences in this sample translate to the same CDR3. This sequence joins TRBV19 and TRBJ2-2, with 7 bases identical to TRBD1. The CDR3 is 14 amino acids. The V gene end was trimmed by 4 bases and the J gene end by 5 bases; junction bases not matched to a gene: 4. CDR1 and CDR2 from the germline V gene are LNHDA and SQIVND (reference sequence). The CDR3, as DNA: TGTGCCAGTAGTACGCGACAGGGAACCGGGGAGCTGTTTTTT. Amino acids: CASSTRQGTGELFF.

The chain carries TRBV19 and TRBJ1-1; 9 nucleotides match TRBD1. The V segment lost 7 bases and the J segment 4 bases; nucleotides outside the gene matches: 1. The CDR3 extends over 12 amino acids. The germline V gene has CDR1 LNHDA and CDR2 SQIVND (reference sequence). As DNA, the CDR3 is TGTGCCAGTAAGACAGGGGGCACTGAAGCTTTCTTT. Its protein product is CASKTGGTEAFF.

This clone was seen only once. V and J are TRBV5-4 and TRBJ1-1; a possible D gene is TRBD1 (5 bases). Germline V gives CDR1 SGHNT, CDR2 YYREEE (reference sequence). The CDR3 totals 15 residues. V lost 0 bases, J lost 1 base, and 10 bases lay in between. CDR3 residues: CASSLEGTPNTEAFF. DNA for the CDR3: TGTGCCAGCAGCTTGGAGGGGACGCCGAACACTGAAGCTTTCTTT.

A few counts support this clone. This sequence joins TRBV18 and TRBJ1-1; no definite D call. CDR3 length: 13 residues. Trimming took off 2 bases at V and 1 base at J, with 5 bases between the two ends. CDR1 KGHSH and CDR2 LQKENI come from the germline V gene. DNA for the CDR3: TGTGCCAGCTCACCAGAGGGGAACACTGAAGCTTTCTTT. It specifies CASSPEGNTEAFF.